One sample yielded the 23 T cell receptor beta chains listed below, sequenced in a study of T cell repertoires in cytomegalovirus infection. These receptors' targets are unknown. TCRdb used MiXCR to reprocess the reads, holding one entry per CDR3 protein. The data contain approximately 990,000 distinct CDR3 sequences, roughly 30% of them seen just once; the ten biggest clones take up roughly an eighth. The sequencing used cultured CD8+ T cells from PBMCs, collected from culture after CMV antigen stimulation. The source is a human donor in good health (CMV status not recorded). Some clones in this sample may be carry-over from other donors' samples.

The chain couples TRBV20-1 to TRBJ1-2; D unclear. Deletions cut 0 bases from V and 7 bases from J, with 15 bases between. This CDR3 is 14 amino acids long. CDR1 is DFQATT, CDR2 SNEGSKA, per germline (reference sequence). CDR3 region: CSARERGFVFGYTF. CDR3 bases: TGCAGTGCTAGAGAGCGGGGATTTGTGTTTGGCTACACCTTC.

This clonotype was seen many times. The chain joins TRBV7-9 to TRBJ1-6; unclear D gene. Trimming removed 5 bases from V and 6 bases from J, with 8 bases in between. Looked up from germline, CDR1 is SEHNR and CDR2 is FQNEAQ (reference sequence). The CDR3 spans 13 residues. CDR3 sequence reads: CASSPPRNSPLHF. In nucleotides, the CDR3 is TGTGCCAGCAGCCCCCCCCGTAATTCACCCCTCCACTTT.

This clonotype was observed many times. This sequence joins TRBV7-6 and TRBJ2-7; D is unresolved. From germline, CDR1 is SGHVS and CDR2 FNYEAQ. This CDR3 comprises 13 residues. The V and J ends lost 3 bases and 5 bases respectively, with 11 bases between them. The chain's CDR3 is CASSFRVLDEQYF. The CDR3 DNA follows: TGTGCCAGCAGCTTCCGCGTTTTAGACGAGCAGTACTTC.

This chain uses TRBV5-1 with TRBJ2-5, with 9 nucleotides matching TRBD2. Trimming removed 4 bases from V and 3 bases from J; junction bases left unmatched: 10. CDR3 length equals 16 residues. Germline V gene lookup returns CDR1 SGHRS and CDR2 YFSETQ. The CDR3 region has the DNA TGCGCCAGCAGCCCCCTTCTAGCGGGGACTGAAGAGACCCAGTACTTC. It encodes CASSPLLAGTEETQYF.

In this sample, this clonotype turned up many times. The V and J genes are TRBV27 and TRBJ2-3, with TRBD1 identical over 8 bases. The CDR3 covers 15 residues. V lost 3 bases and J lost 2; bases outside the gene matches: 4. Germline CDR1 is MNHEY and CDR2 is SMNVEV (reference sequence). The CDR3 DNA reads as TGTGCCAGCAGTTTTGGACAGGGACCCACAGATACGCAGTATTTT. It codes for CASSFGQGPTDTQYF.

To note about this clonotype: At one end, the junction sequence differs from germline, possibly due to a read error. The chain has TRBV12-3 or TRBV12-4 and TRBJ2-5, with D possibly being TRBD1 (5 bases). This CDR3 has 13 residues. In nucleotides, the CDR3 is TGTGCCATCAGTCCTCCAAGGGGAGAGACCCAGTACTTC. Its protein product is CAISPPRGETQYF.

This clonotype occurred a few times. In DNA form, the CDR3 reads TGTGCCACCAGTGACGGGACAGACAATAATGAAAAACTGTTTTTT. As protein: CATSDGTDNNEKLFF. This chain joins TRBV24-1 and TRBJ1-4; 7 nucleotides align to TRBD1. CDR3 length: 15 amino acids. Germline V gene sequence: CDR1 KGHDR, CDR2 SFDVKD. The trim removed 4 bases at V and 4 bases at J, leaving 5 bases unmatched.

The J gene is TRBJ1-1, the V gene TRBV27; TRBD1 is a possible D gene (5 bases). Germline V gives CDR1 MNHEY, CDR2 SMNVEV (reference sequence). CDR3 length: 15 residues. V was shortened by 0 bases and J by 5 bases, with 13 bases between the two germline ends. The CDR3 nucleotides read TGTGCCAGCAGTTTATCGGCAGGGATGGGGACTGAAGCTTTCTTT. Its translation is CASSLSAGMGTEAFF.

This chain joins TRBV5-1 and TRBJ2-1; 8 positions match TRBD1. The CDR3 loop spans 16 amino acids. The germline V gene encodes CDR1 SGHRS and CDR2 YFSETQ. V was pared by 4 bases and J by 5 bases, with 11 bases of the junction left unmatched. CDR3 amino acids: CASSKRQGHRDNEQFF. In nucleotides, the CDR3 is TGCGCCAGCAGCAAAAGACAGGGGCACAGGGACAATGAGCAGTTCTTC.

This clonotype was picked up a small number of times. The gene calls are TRBV12-3 or TRBV12-4 and TRBJ2-5; 7 bases match TRBD2. The V and J ends lost 1 base and 2 bases, in that order; junction bases with no gene match: 4. The CDR3 covers 15 residues. This CDR3 reads CASSLDAGDQETQYF. CDR3 bases: TGTGCCAGCAGTTTAGATGCGGGGGATCAAGAGACCCAGTACTTC.

CDR3 amino acids: CASSQGTSNTDTQYF. The CDR3 nucleotides are TGCGCCAGCAGCCAGGGGACTTCAAACACAGATACGCAGTATTTT. The chain links TRBV4-1 to TRBJ2-3, with D tentatively TRBD2 (6 bases). The germline V gene encodes CDR1 MGHRA and CDR2 YSYEKL. CDR3 length: 15 residues. V was shortened by 3 bases and J by 2 bases, with 12 bases between the two germline ends.

This clonotype came up many times. The chain has TRBV20-1 and TRBJ2-4; D is undetermined. The CDR3 has 15 amino acids. From germline, CDR1 is DFQATT and CDR2 SNEGSKA (reference sequence). V gave up 0 bases and J gave up 8 bases, with 17 bases separating them. Here the CDR3 DNA reads TGCAGTGCTAGAGATCACGGCCAGGTCTTTGACATTCAGTACTTC. As protein: CSARDHGQVFDIQYF.

V usage is TRBV12-3 or TRBV12-4 and J usage is TRBJ1-1; D possibly corresponds to TRBD1 (6 bases). The V end was cut by 6 bases, the J end by 2 bases, with 13 bases between. CDR3 length: 14 residues. The CDR3 spells CASRDRQGNTEAFF. For the CDR3, the DNA is TGTGCCAGCAGAGACAGGCAGGGAAACACTGAAGCTTTCTTT.

At least ten counts were recorded for this clonotype. CDR3 sequence: CASSFLAYGYTF. CDR3 DNA: TGTGCCAGCAGCTTTCTGGCCTATGGCTACACCTTC. The genes are TRBV7-9 and TRBJ1-2, with D hard to call. Deletions cut 3 bases from V and 4 bases from J, with 6 bases between. The CDR3 is 12 amino acids. CDR1 SEHNR and CDR2 FQNEAQ come from the germline V gene (reference sequence). The full variable domain, with the rest looked up from reference TRBV7-9 and TRBJ1-2, is DTGVSQNPRHKITKRGQNVTFRCDPISEHNRLYWYRQTLGQGPEFLTYFQNEAQLEKSRLLSDRFSAERPKGSFSTLEIQRTEQGDSAMYLCASSFLAYGYTFGSGTRLTVV.

This chain connects TRBV12-5 to TRBJ2-1; no reliable D call. Trimming cost V 2 bases and J 0 bases, with 11 bases left between them. The length of the CDR3 is 16 residues. Germline V lookup: CDR1 LGHNT, CDR2 FRNRAP. The CDR3 loop is CASGLPHTISYNEQFF. The CDR3 DNA follows: TGTGCTAGTGGTTTGCCCCACACGATCTCCTACAATGAGCAGTTCTTC.

The chain has TRBV27 and TRBJ1-3, with D unclear. The V and J ends lost 6 bases and 9 bases respectively, with 9 bases between them. The germline V gene encodes CDR1 MNHEY and CDR2 SMNVEV (reference sequence). This CDR3 contains 11 residues. The CDR3 bases are TGTGCCAGCAGCGACTGGTCCACCATATATTTT. Amino acids: CASSDWSTIYF.

The chain employs TRBV5-4 and TRBJ2-1; 7 bases are shared with TRBD2. The length of the CDR3 is 14 residues. V shed 2 bases and J 6 bases; nucleotides not matched to a gene: 5. The germline V gene has CDR1 SGHNT and CDR2 YYREEE (reference sequence). The CDR3 loop reads CASSFRASGNEQFF. The CDR3 DNA reads TGTGCCAGCAGCTTTAGGGCTAGCGGCAATGAGCAGTTCTTC.

The chain has TRBV7-9 and TRBJ2-1; TRBD2 agrees at 8 bases. CDR3 length: 18 amino acids. From germline, CDR1 is SEHNR and CDR2 FQNEAQ (reference sequence). With 4 bases clipped from V and 8 bases from J, the junction kept 19 bases outside the gene matches. In nucleotides, the CDR3 is TGTGCCAGCAGCTCGACCCAGCTACTAGCGGTACTAGGGTATGAGCAGTTCTTC. Protein product: CASSSTQLLAVLGYEQFF.

This rearrangement joins TRBV28 to TRBJ2-4, with TRBD1 matching over 9 bases. Germline CDR1 is MDHEN and CDR2 is SYDVKM. The CDR3 has 16 residues. V shed 3 bases and J 0 bases; nucleotides not matched to a gene: 3. CDR3 sequence (DNA): TGTGCCAGCAGTTTCGGACAGGGGCTAGCCAAAAACATTCAGTACTTC. Amino acid sequence: CASSFGQGLAKNIQYF.

This clonotype turned up a few times. The CDR3 sequence is CSARGGENLYSPLHF. CDR3 sequence (DNA): TGCAGTGCTAGAGGGGGGGAGAATTTGTACTCACCCCTCCACTTT. The J gene is TRBJ1-6, the V gene TRBV20-1; D is perhaps TRBD1 (5 bases). Germline V gives CDR1 DFQATT, CDR2 SNEGSKA (reference sequence). V was trimmed by 1 base and J by 10 bases, leaving 17 bases between them. The CDR3 has 15 amino acids.

On this clonotype: Compared with germline, one end of the junction differs, possibly owing to a read error. This rearrangement joins TRBV19 to TRBJ1-1; D is perhaps TRBD1 (5 bases). Germline CDR1 and CDR2: LNHDA and SQIVND (reference sequence). The CDR3 runs to 14 residues. The DNA of the CDR3 is TGTGTCAGTACCCTAGCGGGACTCGGACCTGAAGCTTTCTTT. Encoded protein: CVSTLAGLGPEAFF.

This chain links TRBV19 with TRBJ2-1, with D tentatively TRBD1 (6 bases). This CDR3 contains 16 residues. The germline V and J ends were trimmed by 1 base and 9 bases, with 19 bases remaining between them. Germline V gene sequence: CDR1 LNHDA, CDR2 SQIVND (reference sequence). CDR3 protein: CASSIGWEAGVSEQFF. In DNA, the CDR3 is TGTGCCAGTAGTATAGGGTGGGAAGCAGGGGTTTCTGAGCAGTTCTTC. The whole variable domain, filled in from reference TRBV19 and TRBJ2-1, reads DGGITQSPKYLFRKEGQNVTLSCEQNLNHDAMYWYRQDPGQGLRLIYYSQIVNDFQKGDIAEGYSVSREKKESFPLTVTSAQKNPTAFYLCASSIGWEAGVSEQFFGPGTRLTVL.

Here the CDR3 reads CASTQTGPFRKGYTF. The CDR3 nucleotides read TGTGCCAGCACCCAGACAGGGCCCTTTAGGAAAGGCTACACCTTC. The gene calls are TRBV6-6 and TRBJ1-2; 7 bases map to TRBD1. There are 15 residues in the CDR3. Unmatched junction bases numbered 16, after V lost 7 bases and J lost 8 bases. Per germline, CDR1 MNHNY and CDR2 SVGAGI (reference sequence).